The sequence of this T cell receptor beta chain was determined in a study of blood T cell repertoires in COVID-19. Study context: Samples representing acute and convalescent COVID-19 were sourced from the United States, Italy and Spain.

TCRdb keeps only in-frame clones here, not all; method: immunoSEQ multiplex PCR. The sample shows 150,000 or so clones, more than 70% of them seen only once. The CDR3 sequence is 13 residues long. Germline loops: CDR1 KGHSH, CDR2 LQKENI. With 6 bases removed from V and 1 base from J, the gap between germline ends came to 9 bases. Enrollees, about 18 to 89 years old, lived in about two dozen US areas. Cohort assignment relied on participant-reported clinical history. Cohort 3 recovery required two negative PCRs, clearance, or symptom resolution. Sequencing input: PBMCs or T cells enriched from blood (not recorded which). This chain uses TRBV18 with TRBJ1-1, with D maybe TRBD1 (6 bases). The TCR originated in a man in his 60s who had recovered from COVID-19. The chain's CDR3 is CASSRQENTEAFF. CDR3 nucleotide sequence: TGTGCCAGCTCCCGACAGGAGAACACTGAAGCTTTCTTT.